This T cell receptor beta chain was sequenced in a study of blood T cell repertoires in COVID-19. Study in general: Acute and convalescent COVID-19 samples came from the United States, Italy and Spain. Nucleic acid was either cDNA or gDNA, and it came from T cells, B-cell-depleted T cells, or PBMCs.

Authors' processing steps: It was from reference gene primer amplification that nucleated cell counts were estimated. TCRdb's copy holds only in-frame clones and misses some; the assay was immunoSEQ multiplex PCR. That table is the source of V, J and clone size, and D and trimming were worked out from the DNA. The sample holds hundreds of thousands of clones, nearly 90% seen once. The sample consisted of peripheral blood. The clonotype comes from a woman younger than 35 who had recovered from COVID-19.

DNA of the CDR3: TGTGCCTGGAGAGGGACTAGCCGCGAGCAGTACTTC. Translated: CAWRGTSREQYF. The V call is TRBV30, the J call TRBJ2-7, with TRBD2 matching over 9 bases. This CDR3 has 12 residues. The J segment lost 6 bases and the V segment lost 3 bases, leaving 3 bases of the junction unmatched. Germline-derived CDR1 and CDR2 are GTSNPN and SVGIG (reference sequence). Supplemented by reference TRBV30 and TRBJ2-7, the full variable domain reads SQTIHQWPATLVQPVGSPLSLECTVEGTSNPNLYWYRQAAGRGLQLLFYSVGIGQISSEVPQNLSASRPQDRQFILSSKKLLLSDSGFYLCAWRGTSREQYFGPGTRLTVT.